The 27 T cell receptor beta chains in this list originate from one sample, sequenced in a study of Ad26.COV2.S vaccination and SARS-CoV-2 variants (dated by TCRdb to the early 2020s). The method behind the library was the immunoSEQ multiplex PCR assay. TCRdb stores this immuneACCESS table with in-frame sequences only. Part of the clones is absent; in the studies checked, under half of the shortfall reflects unresolved V genes, and no reason is known for the rest. The sample table lists 300,000 to 350,000 clones, less than 90% of them with a count of one. Roughly 6% of the sample is held by the ten biggest clonotypes. The treatment or condition label for this specimen denotes: roughly 19 received Ad26.COV2.S at low or high dose, single or two shots; several received placebo; per-sample allocation not given. For vaccine and placebo recipients, repertoires were sequenced using samples collected on day 63 after the first injection.

The specimen comprised peripheral blood, sampled in a trial of Ad26.COV2.S vaccine versus placebo. These receptors were collected from a person between 18 and 59 years old who received the Ad26.COV2.S COVID-19 vaccine or a placebo.

The chain joins TRBV7-2 to TRBJ1-5; D is perhaps TRBD1 (6 bases). V was cut by 5 bases and J by 11 bases, with 22 bases left in between. This CDR3 spans 15 amino acids. Looked up from germline, CDR1 is SGHTA and CDR2 is FQGNSA. The CDR3 nucleotides are TGTGCCAGCAGCCCAAGTTGGGGGGGCATGTCGGCCCAGCATTTT. It yields the protein CASSPSWGGMSAQHF.

The chain links TRBV6-5 to TRBJ1-2; weak D call: TRBD1 (5 bases). Trimming removed 7 bases from V and 2 bases from J, with 11 bases in between. The CDR3 is 13 residues long. Germline loops: CDR1 MNHEY, CDR2 SVGAGI. CDR3 protein: CASTTQENYGYTF. The CDR3 DNA sequence: TGTGCCAGCACAACACAGGAGAACTATGGCTACACCTTC.

Written as DNA, the CDR3 is TGTGCCATCAGTGGAAGGGAGGGGAAGAACACTGAAGCTTTCTTT. Its translation is CAISGREGKNTEAFF. This chain joins TRBV10-3 and TRBJ1-1; a possible D gene is TRBD1 (5 bases). The CDR3 loop spans 15 amino acids. The germline V gene encodes CDR1 ENHRY and CDR2 SYGVKD. V was trimmed by 4 bases and J by 1 base, leaving 13 bases between them.

The chain links TRBV27 to TRBJ2-2; D might be TRBD2 (5 bases). CDR3 length equals 14 residues. The germline CDR1 and CDR2 sequences are MNHEY and SMNVEV (reference sequence). Trimming stripped 6 bases from V and 3 bases from J, with 11 bases between. CDR3 sequence: CASRRGRDTGELFF. The CDR3 DNA reads as TGTGCCAGCAGAAGAGGGCGGGACACCGGGGAGCTGTTTTTT.

This rearrangement joins TRBV30 to TRBJ1-1; maybe TRBD1 (5 bases). V gave up 2 bases and J gave up 4 bases, with 17 bases separating them. The CDR3 length is 15 residues. Germline loops: CDR1 GTSNPN, CDR2 SVGIG (reference sequence). The CDR3 nucleotides read TGTGCCTGGAGTTCGAGCCGACGTGGGACCACTGAAGCTTTCTTT. This translates into CAWSSSRRGTTEAFF.

The genes are TRBV6-5 and TRBJ1-4; no firm D call. V was pared by 7 bases and J by 6 bases, with 6 bases between. The V gene's germline CDR1 is MNHEY and CDR2 SVGAGI. The CDR3 has 11 amino acids. The CDR3 loop reads CASKRDEKLFF. Here the CDR3 DNA reads TGTGCCAGCAAAAGGGATGAAAAACTGTTTTTT.

J is TRBJ2-3 and V is TRBV18; perhaps TRBD1 as D (6 bases). The CDR3 consists of 17 residues. Germline assignment: CDR1 KGHSH and CDR2 LQKENI. The ends were cut back, 6 bases at V and 0 bases at J, with 19 bases in the middle. The CDR3 reads CASSIEQGSTSTDTQYF. The CDR3 DNA follows: TGTGCCAGCTCCATAGAACAGGGCTCCACAAGCACAGATACGCAGTATTTT.

V and J are TRBV5-1 and TRBJ2-1, with unresolved D. The V end lost 4 bases, the J end lost 7 bases, and 12 bases lay between the germline ends. The CDR3 consists of 13 residues. Per the germline V gene, CDR1 is SGHRS and CDR2 is YFSETQ. The CDR3 coding sequence is TGCGCCAGCAGCCCAGTGGGCGAGAATGAGCAGTTCTTC. This sequence encodes CASSPVGENEQFF.

In the case of this clone: Other nucleotide sequences in the sample specify the same CDR3. CDR3 in DNA: TGTGCCAGCAGTTACTCGGTTGGGGGGTACAATGAGCAGTTCTTC. Its protein is CASSYSVGGYNEQFF. The V and J genes are TRBV6-5 and TRBJ2-1; TRBD2 might be the D (6 bases). This CDR3 has 15 amino acids. Trimming took 0 bases from V and 4 from J, leaving 10 bases between them. Germline lookup yields CDR1 MNHEY and CDR2 SVGAGI.

V and J are TRBV7-2 and TRBJ2-3; D call uncertain. The CDR3 length is 14 residues. CDR1 SGHTA and CDR2 FQGNSA come from the germline V gene. V lost 4 bases, J lost 6 bases, and 14 bases lay in between. The CDR3: CASSSRVRKDTQYF. Written as DNA, the CDR3 is TGTGCCAGCAGCTCTCGGGTGAGGAAGGATACGCAGTATTTT.

The count of this clone is one. This chain links TRBV4-1 with TRBJ1-3; D is unresolved. The CDR3 extends over 18 amino acids. The germline V gene encodes CDR1 MGHRA and CDR2 YSYEKL. Trimming pared 0 bases from V and 2 bases from J, leaving 17 bases between. The CDR3 sequence is CASSQDIRGYLPGNTIYF. The CDR3 bases are TGCGCCAGCAGCCAAGATATCAGAGGGTATCTGCCTGGAAACACCATATATTTT.

The rearrangement joins TRBV30 to TRBJ1-3, with unresolved D. This CDR3 spans 12 amino acids. Per germline, CDR1 GTSNPN and CDR2 SVGIG (reference sequence). The V end was cut by 2 bases, the J end by 7 bases, with 9 bases between. CDR3 DNA sequence: TGTGCCTGGAGTATTCAGGCGAACACCATATATTTT. Translated, it gives CAWSIQANTIYF.

The rearrangement links TRBV7-8 to TRBJ1-1, with TRBD1 matching 9 bases. V was clipped by 6 bases and J by 1 base; unmatched bases: 9. This CDR3 is 16 amino acids long. Looked up from germline, CDR1 is SGHVS and CDR2 is FQNEAQ. CDR3 nucleotides: TGTGCCAGCAGTCCTCGGGACAGGGCTTCGAACACTGAAGCTTTCTTT. Amino acids: CASSPRDRASNTEAFF.

This sequence joins TRBV5-8 and TRBJ1-2; the D is unclear. Trimming cost V 2 bases and J 9 bases, with 17 bases left between them. The CDR3 has 14 residues. Germline CDR1 reads SGHTS; CDR2 reads YDEGEE. CDR3 region: CASSFRAGVGSYTF. CDR3 DNA: TGTGCCAGCAGCTTCAGAGCAGGTGTTGGAAGCTACACCTTC. Full variable domain (rest looked up from reference TRBV5-8 and TRBJ1-2): EAGVTQSPTHLIKTRGQQATLRCSPISGHTSVYWYQQALGLGLQFLLWYDEGEERNRGNFPPRFSGRQFPNYSSELNVNALELEDSALYLCASSFRAGVGSYTFGSGTRLTVV.

This rearrangement joins TRBV30 to TRBJ1-4, with D perhaps matching TRBD1 (6 bases). Trimming took off 2 bases at V and 8 bases at J, with 6 bases between the two ends. Germline V CDR1 and CDR2: GTSNPN, SVGIG (reference sequence). This CDR3 is 11 amino acids long. In nucleotides, the CDR3 is TGTGCCTGGAGTCAGGGGGAAAAACTGTTTTTT. Its translation is CAWSQGEKLFF.

This chain uses TRBV4-3 with TRBJ2-1; D unresolved. With 1 base removed from V and 0 bases from J, the gap between germline ends came to 13 bases. The CDR3 has 17 residues. CDR1 and CDR2 (germline): LGHNA, YSLEER. For the CDR3, the DNA is TGCGCCAGCAGCCAAGGAGCGCTAACCAGCTCCTACAATGAGCAGTTCTTC. This translates into CASSQGALTSSYNEQFF.

The chain combines TRBV9 with TRBJ1-3, with D unclear. Germline V gene sequence: CDR1 SGDLS, CDR2 YYNGEE. The V end lost 0 bases, the J end lost 1 base, and 2 bases lay between the germline ends. The CDR3 extends over 13 amino acids. The CDR3 DNA is TGTGCCAGCAGCGTAGGATCTGGAAACACCATATATTTT. It translates to CASSVGSGNTIYF.

This clone was observed once. The chain combines TRBV2 with TRBJ1-1; D is uncertain. Trimming removed 0 bases from V and 3 bases from J, with 8 bases in between. Germline V lookup: CDR1 SNHLY, CDR2 FYNNEI. The CDR3 totals 14 residues. Here the CDR3 reads CASSEALRDTEAFF. CDR3 sequence (DNA): TGTGCCAGCAGTGAAGCATTACGGGACACTGAAGCTTTCTTT.

This clone was recorded a few times. The gene calls are TRBV24-1 and TRBJ2-1; D possibly matches TRBD1 or TRBD2 (5 bases each). The CDR3 is made up of 15 amino acids. The V gene's germline CDR1 is KGHDR and CDR2 SFDVKD. Trimming took 3 bases from V and 6 from J, leaving 14 bases between them. The CDR3 region has the DNA TGTGCCACCAGTGATCCGGGGCCGGGCGGCAATGAGCAGTTCTTC. Protein product: CATSDPGPGGNEQFF.

V gene TRBV5-5 combines with J gene TRBJ1-2, with unresolved D. With 6 bases removed from V and 0 bases from J, the gap between germline ends came to 18 bases. This CDR3 spans 16 amino acids. Germline V gene lookup returns CDR1 SGHKS and CDR2 YYEKEE (reference sequence). The CDR3 coding sequence is TGTGCCAGCATCAGTGCCACAGAATCCACTAACTATGGCTACACCTTC. Its protein product is CASISATESTNYGYTF.

J is TRBJ1-1 and V is TRBV7-6, with D unclear. Germline-derived CDR1 and CDR2 are SGHVS and FNYEAQ. This CDR3 has 15 amino acids. V was cut by 1 base and J by 0 bases, with 9 bases left in between. CDR3 region: CASSLGAAMNTEAFF. CDR3 bases: TGTGCCAGCAGCTTAGGGGCAGCAATGAACACTGAAGCTTTCTTT. The variable domain in full, completed from reference TRBV7-6 and TRBJ1-1, reads GAGVSQSPRYKVTKRGQDVALRCDPISGHVSLYWYRQALGQGPEFLTYFNYEAQQDKSGLPNDRFSAERPEGSISTLTIQRTEQRDSAMYRCASSLGAAMNTEAFFGQGTRLTVV.

V usage is TRBV9 and J usage is TRBJ2-1; no reliable D call. The ends were cut back, 0 bases at V and 2 bases at J, with 12 bases in the middle. This CDR3 has 16 amino acids. Germline-derived CDR1 and CDR2 are SGDLS and YYNGEE. CDR3 amino acids: CASSVGARNPYNEQFF. The CDR3 nucleotides are TGTGCCAGCAGCGTAGGAGCCAGGAACCCCTACAATGAGCAGTTCTTC.

The V call is TRBV12-3 or TRBV12-4, the J call TRBJ1-2, with no clear D. Trimming took 3 bases from V and 4 from J, leaving 6 bases between them. The CDR3 covers 12 residues. The CDR3 region has the DNA TGTGCCAGCAGTTTCGTTTTCTATGGCTACACCTTC. Encoded protein: CASSFVFYGYTF.

The V call is TRBV5-5, the J call TRBJ1-2; 9 bases are shared with TRBD1. Looked up from germline, CDR1 is SGHKS and CDR2 is YYEKEE (reference sequence). Trimming cost V 0 bases and J 4 bases; bases outside gene matches: 7. The CDR3 consists of 16 residues. As DNA, the CDR3 is TGTGCCAGCAGCTTGGATCTGGGACAGGGTATCTATGGCTACACCTTC. Translation: CASSLDLGQGIYGYTF.

CDR3 sequence (DNA): TGTGCCAGCAGCTTAGTCTACAATGAGCAGTTCTTC. This sequence encodes CASSLVYNEQFF. The V and J genes are TRBV7-6 and TRBJ2-1; D not certain. The CDR3 length is 12 residues. Trimming cost V 1 base and J 3 bases, with 1 base left between them. From germline, CDR1 is SGHVS and CDR2 FNYEAQ.

V gene TRBV7-6 combines with J gene TRBJ1-4, with D possibly being TRBD1 (5 bases). This CDR3 is built from 16 residues. Germline CDR1 and CDR2: SGHVS and FNYEAQ. V was cut by 5 bases and J by 0 bases, with 13 bases left in between. CDR3 sequence reads: CASSLDRIATNEKLFF. The CDR3 DNA is TGTGCCAGCAGCCTCGACAGAATTGCAACTAATGAAAAACTGTTTTTT.

The CDR3 spells CASSPGTDQYGYTF. In DNA, the CDR3 is TGTGCCAGCAGCCCGGGGACAGATCAATATGGCTACACCTTC. The chain has TRBV5-4 and TRBJ1-2; 7 bases are a match to TRBD1. Trimming removed 4 bases from V and 5 bases from J; junction bases left unmatched: 8. This CDR3 is built from 14 residues. Per germline, CDR1 SGHNT and CDR2 YYREEE (reference sequence).